This TCR beta chain was captured by sequencing in a study of blood T cell repertoires in COVID-19. The overall study: Spain, Italy and the United States supplied samples that represented acute and convalescent COVID-19.

Original methodology: Reference gene primer amplification gave estimated nucleated cell counts. Method: immunoSEQ multiplex PCR; TCRdb's copy keeps in-frame clones and lacks some. The DNA gave D and trimming, while V, J and clone size come from that table. Of 150,000 to 200,000 clones listed, about 81% were seen once; the top ten hold roughly 18%. CDR3 length: 18 amino acids. This chain links TRBV21-1 with TRBJ2-4; TRBD1, the table's D call, lacks a check against the DNA. TRBV21-1 is a pseudogene segment. The specimen was peripheral blood. This receptor was obtained from a woman older than 75 with acute or convalescent COVID-19. The chain's CDR3 is CASSIARGICIAKNIQYF. The CDR3 bases are TGTGCCAGCAGCATAGCTAGGGGGATCTGTATAGCCAAAAACATTCAGTACTTC.